This note documents a single T cell receptor beta chain sequence. This sample was included in a study of blood T cell repertoires in COVID-19. Study-wide background: Spain, Italy and the United States supplied samples that represented acute and convalescent COVID-19. Nucleic acid was either cDNA or gDNA, and it came from T cells, B-cell-depleted T cells, or PBMCs.

Per the original data handling: Amplification with reference gene primers provided the estimates of nucleated cell counts. Data came from immunoSEQ multiplex PCR; TCRdb stores just in-frame clones and leaves some out. V and J calls and clone size are as listed in that table; D and trimming were resolved from the DNA. The sample records about 400,000 clones, more than 85% being singletons. Trimming left V 0 bases short and J 9 bases short, with 18 bases between. CDR1 and CDR2 (germline): GTSNPN, SVGIG (reference sequence). The length of the CDR3 is 15 residues. The TCR sequence derives from a human donor in a cohort sampled during active COVID-19. This chain uses TRBV30 with TRBJ2-1; D ambiguous. Sequencing was done on a sample of peripheral blood. The CDR3 DNA sequence: TGTGCCTGGAGTGTCCCCACCCAGAGAGCGATTGAGCAGTTCTTC. Protein product: CAWSVPTQRAIEQFF. Using reference TRBV30 and TRBJ2-1 for the parts outside the CDR3, the full variable domain is SQTIHQWPATLVQPVGSPLSLECTVEGTSNPNLYWYRQAAGRGLQLLFYSVGIGQISSEVPQNLSASRPQDRQFILSSKKLLLSDSGFYLCAWSVPTQRAIEQFFGPGTRLTVL.